This T cell receptor (beta chain) derives from a study of tumor-infiltrating lymphocytes in primary liver carcinoma. Study-wide context: Stage T1-T3 N0M0 tumors measured about 4 to 11 cm at most. Study conclusions and caveats: Tumor top-250-clone fraction significantly exceeded that of blood (p = 0.039).

Concerning this clonotype: The antigen is undetermined.

Starting from approximately 470 ng of total RNA, TCR beta cDNA was produced with a primer in the constant region. Libraries of TCR beta came from three nested multiplex PCR rounds with slightly modified ARM-PCR. TCRdb reanalysed the multiplex PCR reads using MiXCR and keeps one entry per CDR3 protein. Counted here are roughly 100,000 distinct CDR3 sequences, roughly 80% occurring once; the ten biggest clones make up approximately 21%. The study co-extracted DNA and RNA from 20-30 mg of unsorted bulk tissue. Primary liver carcinoma in the patients was surgically resected. The source is a man aged 35 to 55 with primary liver carcinoma and hepatitis B virus infection. Sequencing was carried out using liver tumor tissue from sampling region 3. The sample's subset: tumor region T3, left-lateral pole.

CDR3 protein: CSVGTSGRYGEQYF. The CDR3, as DNA: TGCAGCGTTGGGACTAGCGGGAGGTATGGGGAGCAGTACTTC. This sequence joins TRBV29-1 and TRBJ2-7; 14 nucleotides align to TRBD2. The germline V gene has CDR1 SQVTM and CDR2 ANQGSEA. This CDR3 contains 14 residues. The V gene end was trimmed by 4 bases and the J gene end by 7 bases; junction bases not matched to a gene: 6.